Detailed here is one TCR beta chain. Its antigen has not been determined. The record has no base qualities; no much larger clone is one base away. V is reduced by 4 bases and J by 1 base, leaving a spacing of 12 bases between them. The CDR1 and CDR2 encoded by the germline V gene are SGHDT and YYEEEE. The CDR3 goes from the cysteine to the phenylalanine over 14 residues. Only the CDR3 part of the read is kept: 42 bases, read in frame from the first base. To sequence the TCRbeta CDR3 region, genomic DNA was isolated from the sorted cells. TCRbeta CDR3 regions were sequenced using the immunoSEQ Assay. TCRdb obtained this table from immuneACCESS and retained in-frame rearrangements with V and J assigned. These tables miss some clones; where compared with another copy, unresolved V genes account for less than half of the shortfall, and the remainder is unexplained. This sample comprises about 72,000 clones, 80% to 90% of them detected only once. The leading ten clones occupy about 0.99% of the sample.

The sample comes from a study of OX40 agonist ivuxolimab in advanced cancers. Turning to the overall study: The costimulatory receptor OX40 (CD134) was targeted by ivuxolimab, a fully human IgG2 agonistic monoclonal antibody. The purpose of peripheral TCRbeta sequencing was to test whether ivuxolimab changed TCR sequence diversity and led to clonal T-cell expansion. Patients were allowed to have had prior anti-PD-1, anti-PD-L1 or anti-CTLA-4 therapy, and around two fifths of the dose-escalation patients had been treated with checkpoint inhibitors. Intravenous ivuxolimab was administered to patients every 2 weeks at six dose levels: 0.01, 0.1, 0.3, 1.5, 3 and 10 mg/kg. Partial responses were achieved by three dose-escalation patients, of whom one had hepatocellular carcinoma and two had cutaneous melanoma. In the dose-escalation cohort, more than 75% of patients were male, and the mean age was roughly 60 years, with a range of roughly 23 to 85. Among the 50 to 55 dose-escalation patients, about 20 had hepatocellular carcinoma, roughly 15 melanoma, 9 renal cell carcinoma and 9 head and neck cancer. The paper describes the monotherapy dose-escalation part (N ≈ 52 patients) of the phase I trial of ivuxolimab.

What the research found in general, with its limitations: Antigen specificity was not determined for the clonally expanded peripheral T cells. Clonal expansion of both CD4+ and CD8+ blood T cells was observed from baseline to week 6 at doses 0.1 to 3.0 mg/kg. Low levels of normalized T-cell clonal expansion were also shown by some nonresponding patients. On average, CD8+ T cells showed more expanded clones than CD4+ T cells after ivuxolimab. Partial responders in the 0.1-3.0 mg/kg groups had among the lowest normalized peripheral clonal expansion, especially among CD8+ T cells.

The trial excluded patients who had a history of autoimmune disease or were on systemic immunosuppression. Peripheral blood for TCR sequencing was collected from all dose cohorts at baseline, on cycle 4 day 1, and on cycle 7 day 1. The samples were drawn from a first-in-human, open-label, multicenter phase I dose-escalation trial of ivuxolimab. Adults with locally advanced or metastatic head and neck squamous cell, hepatocellular, melanoma or renal cell carcinoma were enrolled in the trial. Before TCR sequencing, CD4+ T cells and CD8+ T cells from peripheral blood were sorted into separate populations.

This receptor was identified in an adult with an advanced solid tumor such as melanoma, head and neck, liver or kidney cancer. The sequence is built from TRBV5-6 and TRBJ2-7; TRBD1 could be the D gene, as 6 bases match. The source material was CD4+ or CD8+ T cells sorted from blood, sampled in a trial of the OX40 agonist ivuxolimab. CDR3 reads: CASSPLGQSYEQYF. The nucleotide sequence reads as follows: TGTGCCAGCAGCCCACTCGGACAGTCCTACGAGCAGTACTTC.